Presented here are 32 T cell receptor beta chains from one specimen sequenced in a study of shared clonotypes between healthy human individuals. Sequencing was performed with immunoSEQ multiplex PCR; in TCRdb, only in-frame clones are kept and a portion is missing. The sample holds some 2,500,000 clones, approximately 93% seen once. The sequenced sample was naive CD4+ T cells from PBMCs. The subset is: CD45RA+ positively selected. The receptor set was obtained from a man aged 18 to 29 in good health. Some clones in this sample may be carry-over from other donors' samples.

The chain uses TRBV5-1 and TRBJ2-7; the D gene is possibly TRBD1 (6 bases). The V and J ends lost 4 bases and 2 bases respectively, with 13 bases between them. CDR1 is SGHRS, CDR2 YFSETQ, per germline. This CDR3 has 14 residues. The CDR3 loop is CASSMDSAAYEQYF. CDR3 bases: TGCGCCAGCAGCATGGACAGCGCAGCCTACGAGCAGTACTTC.

The chain is built from TRBV5-4 and TRBJ2-3; 8 bases match TRBD2. CDR3 size: 15 residues. Germline V gene lookup returns CDR1 SGHNT and CDR2 YYREEE (reference sequence). The V gene end was trimmed by 1 base and the J gene end by 5 bases; junction bases not matched to a gene: 6. The CDR3 sequence: CASSLPAGGRDTQYF. The CDR3 DNA is TGTGCCAGCAGCTTGCCTGCGGGGGGACGAGATACGCAGTATTTT.

The chain uses TRBV15 and TRBJ1-1; no reliable D call. V lost 0 bases and J lost 1, with 12 bases in between. The germline V gene has CDR1 LNHNV and CDR2 YYDKDF (reference sequence). This CDR3 is 16 amino acids long. The CDR3 here is CATSRDKGQSNTEAFF. For the CDR3, the DNA is TGTGCCACCAGCAGAGATAAGGGTCAGTCGAACACTGAAGCTTTCTTT.

The V and J genes are TRBV6-5 and TRBJ2-7; D gene uncertain. This CDR3 has 13 residues. Trimming cost V 6 bases and J 1 base, with 10 bases left between them. Germline loops: CDR1 MNHEY, CDR2 SVGAGI. For the CDR3, the DNA is TGTGCCAGCAGCCTCCGGTTATCCTACGAGCAGTACTTC. As protein: CASSLRLSYEQYF.

The rearrangement uses TRBV5-6 and TRBJ1-1, with D unclear. V dropped 2 bases and J dropped 5 bases, with 16 bases sitting between them. Germline V gene lookup returns CDR1 SGHDT and CDR2 YYEEEE. CDR3 length: 15 residues. The CDR3 nucleotides are TGTGCCAGCAGCTTAAAGACGACGGTGTGGACTGAAGCTTTCTTT. Protein: CASSLKTTVWTEAFF.

This chain uses TRBV29-1 with TRBJ1-2, with D unclear. The CDR3 totals 12 residues. Germline V gives CDR1 SQVTM, CDR2 ANQGSEA. V was cut by 0 bases and J by 8 bases, with 10 bases left in between. This CDR3 is CSVEDRGEGYTF. The CDR3 region has the DNA TGCAGCGTTGAAGATAGAGGTGAGGGCTACACCTTC. Full variable domain (missing parts from reference TRBV29-1 and TRBJ1-2): SAVISQKPSRDICQRGTSLTIQCQVDSQVTMMFWYRQQPGQSLTLIATANQGSEATYESGFVIDKFPISRPNLTFSTLTVSNMSPEDSSIYLCSVEDRGEGYTFGSGTRLTVV.

V is TRBV15 and J is TRBJ1-3; D perhaps matches TRBD1 (6 bases). The CDR3 spans 13 residues. CDR1 and CDR2 from the germline V gene are LNHNV and YYDKDF (reference sequence). Trimming removed 0 bases from V and 10 bases from J, with 10 bases in between. DNA for the CDR3: TGTGCCACCAGCAGAGATTTAAGGGGGACCATATATTTT. Its translation is CATSRDLRGTIYF.

Comments on this clone: This same CDR3 is encoded by further DNA sequences in the sample. This chain joins TRBV18 and TRBJ2-7; 14 bases are shared with TRBD2. V trimming: 3 bases; J trimming: 4 bases; junction bases outside the gene matches: 2. Germline lookup yields CDR1 KGHSH and CDR2 LQKENI. CDR3 length equals 15 residues. Here the CDR3 DNA reads TGTGCCAGCTCACCGGGACTAGCGGGAGTGTACGAGCAGTACTTC. It is translated as CASSPGLAGVYEQYF.

J is TRBJ2-7 and V is TRBV6-6; 10 bases match TRBD1. There are 14 residues in the CDR3. Germline CDR1 MNHNY, CDR2 SVGAGI (reference sequence). The V segment lost 6 bases and the J segment 3 bases; nucleotides outside the gene matches: 5. In DNA, the CDR3 is TGTGCCAGCAGGCGGACAGGGGGGGGCTACGAGCAGTACTTC. Its translation: CASRRTGGGYEQYF.

Points on this clone: The sample has other DNA sequences that encode this CDR3 too. V gene TRBV30 combines with J gene TRBJ2-7; no definite D call. Between the trimmed V and J ends, which lost 0 bases and 4 bases, there was a span of 7 bases. Germline V gene lookup returns CDR1 GTSNPN and CDR2 SVGIG (reference sequence). The CDR3 is 12 residues long. DNA of the CDR3: TGTGCCTGGAGTGTACTGGGATACGAGCAGTACTTC. Translated: CAWSVLGYEQYF. The variable domain in full, with the rest retrieved from reference TRBV30 and TRBJ2-7, is SQTIHQWPATLVQPVGSPLSLECTVEGTSNPNLYWYRQAAGRGLQLLFYSVGIGQISSEVPQNLSASRPQDRQFILSSKKLLLSDSGFYLCAWSVLGYEQYFGPGTRLTVT.

The V and J genes are TRBV5-1 and TRBJ2-7; D ambiguous. Trimming left V 4 bases short and J 4 bases short, with 6 bases between. Germline V gene sequence: CDR1 SGHRS, CDR2 YFSETQ. This CDR3 comprises 11 residues. CDR3 sequence: CASSMAYEQYF. The CDR3 bases are TGCGCCAGCAGCATGGCATACGAGCAGTACTTC.

The chain uses TRBV4-3 and TRBJ1-2; 7 bases are shared with TRBD1. V gave up 0 bases and J gave up 4 bases; unmatched junction bases: 5. The CDR3 contains 15 residues. CDR1 and CDR2 from the germline V gene are LGHNA and YSLEER. The CDR3 DNA reads TGCGCCAGCAGCCAAGATAGTTCAGGGGGCTATGGCTACACCTTC. It yields the protein CASSQDSSGGYGYTF.

This clone came up once. J is TRBJ2-1 and V is TRBV5-4, with unresolved D. The V end was cut by 4 bases, the J end by 0 bases, with 14 bases between. The CDR3 has 16 amino acids. Germline V lookup: CDR1 SGHNT, CDR2 YYREEE (reference sequence). The CDR3 loop is CASSPFPSSSYNEQFF. The CDR3 region has the DNA TGTGCCAGCAGCCCATTCCCCTCGAGCTCCTACAATGAGCAGTTCTTC.

The chain has TRBV5-6 and TRBJ1-3, with unresolved D. V dropped 4 bases and J dropped 4 bases, with 18 bases sitting between them. CDR3 size: 16 residues. Germline values: CDR1 SGHDT, CDR2 YYEEEE. The CDR3 region is CASSPGRLVGGNTIYF. As DNA, the CDR3 is TGTGCCAGCAGCCCTGGACGGCTGGTTGGGGGAAACACCATATATTTT.

The chain recombines TRBV5-1 with TRBJ2-7; TRBD1 matches at 10 bases. Unmatched junction bases numbered 8, after V lost 4 bases and J lost 7 bases. This CDR3 is built from 14 residues. Germline assignment: CDR1 SGHRS and CDR2 YFSETQ. CDR3 in amino acids: CASSHGTGVWEQYF. The CDR3 DNA sequence: TGCGCCAGCAGCCACGGGACAGGGGTCTGGGAGCAGTACTTC.

The genes are TRBV27 and TRBJ2-3; 8 nucleotides line up with TRBD1. This CDR3 contains 15 residues. Germline trimming cut 7 bases from V and 4 bases from J; bases unmatched to any gene: 10. The germline CDR1 and CDR2 sequences are MNHEY and SMNVEV (reference sequence). The chain's CDR3 is CASTSGGSSPDTQYF. In nucleotides, the CDR3 is TGTGCCAGCACCTCAGGGGGCTCTTCCCCAGATACGCAGTATTTT.

The chain is built from TRBV28 and TRBJ1-1; D not resolved. Germline V lookup: CDR1 MDHEN, CDR2 SYDVKM. The V end lost 2 bases, the J end lost 0 bases, and 7 bases lay between the germline ends. CDR3 size: 14 residues. The CDR3 DNA sequence: TGTGCCAGCAGTTTAGCACAGCTGAACACTGAAGCTTTCTTT. This encodes CASSLAQLNTEAFF.

The CDR3 DNA sequence: TGTGCCAGCGAACTGGAGGGTTTGGGGGAGACCCAGTACTTC. Amino acid sequence: CASELEGLGETQYF. The chain has TRBV11-2 and TRBJ2-5; a weak D match, TRBD2 (6 bases). Germline lookup yields CDR1 SGHAT and CDR2 FQNNGV. V lost 8 bases and J 5 bases, leaving 18 bases between the germline ends. This CDR3 spans 14 amino acids.

This rearrangement joins TRBV14 to TRBJ1-1, with D tentatively TRBD1 (5 bases). Looked up from germline, CDR1 is SGHDN and CDR2 is FVKESK. V gave up 8 bases and J gave up 0 bases, with 10 bases separating them. CDR3 length: 13 amino acids. The CDR3: CASLDSLNTEAFF. The CDR3 DNA follows: TGTGCCAGCTTAGACAGCCTGAACACTGAAGCTTTCTTT.

The chain has TRBV18 and TRBJ2-7; 13 bases agree with TRBD2. The CDR3 has 16 amino acids. Trimming removed 0 bases from V and 6 bases from J; junction bases left unmatched: 5. Germline lookup yields CDR1 KGHSH and CDR2 LQKENI. The CDR3 sequence: CASSPPGLAGVSEQYF. DNA of the CDR3: TGTGCCAGCTCACCACCAGGACTAGCGGGAGTCTCCGAGCAGTACTTC.

This chain joins TRBV11-2 and TRBJ2-3; D remains unclear. The germline V gene encodes CDR1 SGHAT and CDR2 FQNNGV. This CDR3 has 14 residues. V lost 6 bases and J lost 4, with 14 bases in between. The CDR3 DNA reads as TGTGCCAGCAGACAATACACAGAGGCAGATACGCAGTATTTT. Protein sequence: CASRQYTEADTQYF.

The rearrangement joins TRBV7-9 to TRBJ2-7, with 8 bases fitting TRBD2. Germline V lookup: CDR1 SEHNR, CDR2 FQNEAQ (reference sequence). J gave up 6 bases and V 6 bases, and 16 bases lay outside the gene matches. This CDR3 is 16 amino acids long. The CDR3 DNA sequence: TGTGCCAGCAGTTCTTTCTCGGCGGGGGGTCGCTCCGAGCAGTACTTC. Translating gives CASSSFSAGGRSEQYF.

The chain joins TRBV4-2 to TRBJ2-7; TRBD1 matches at 7 bases. The CDR3 covers 15 residues. The V segment lost 4 bases and the J segment 3 bases; nucleotides outside the gene matches: 9. Germline V gene sequence: CDR1 LGHNA, CDR2 YNFKEQ. The DNA for the CDR3 is TGTGCCAGCAGCCGATTGACAGGGACCAGCTACGAGCAGTACTTC. It is translated as CASSRLTGTSYEQYF.

The genes are TRBV6-4 and TRBJ2-3; 8 bases align to TRBD2. The V and J ends lost 4 bases and 6 bases, in that order; junction bases with no gene match: 3. From germline, CDR1 is MRHNA and CDR2 SNTAGT. The CDR3 sequence is 13 residues long. CDR3 residues: CASSGEREDTQYF. Here the CDR3 DNA reads TGTGCCAGCAGTGGCGAGCGGGAGGATACGCAGTATTTT.

This sequence joins TRBV6-6 and TRBJ2-3, with 10 bases fitting TRBD2. Trimming at V came to 3 bases and at J to 1 base, leaving 4 bases not matched to a gene. The CDR3 sequence is 16 residues long. Germline CDR1 reads MNHNY; CDR2 reads SVGAGI (reference sequence). The CDR3 bases are TGTGCCAGCAGTTATCGGACTAGCGGAGGCACAGATACGCAGTATTTT. This codes for CASSYRTSGGTDTQYF.

The chain recombines TRBV5-1 with TRBJ2-3; unclear D gene. Trimming shortened V by 1 base and J by 4 bases, and 7 bases separated the two germline ends. The CDR3 contains 13 residues. CDR1 is SGHRS, CDR2 YFSETQ, per germline. CDR3 protein: CASSLSVPDTQYF. CDR3 nucleotide sequence: TGCGCCAGCAGCTTGTCGGTCCCAGATACGCAGTATTTT.

Only one count was recorded for this clone. The chain joins TRBV18 to TRBJ2-3; 9 bases align to TRBD2. Germline lookup yields CDR1 KGHSH and CDR2 LQKENI. The CDR3 is 18 amino acids. The V segment lost 4 bases and the J segment 2 bases; nucleotides outside the gene matches: 13. This CDR3 reads CASSLLGLAGNPTDTQYF. In DNA form, the CDR3 reads TGTGCCAGCTCACTCCTTGGGCTAGCGGGGAACCCCACAGATACGCAGTATTTT.

The chain couples TRBV11-2 to TRBJ2-7, with D possibly TRBD2 on 5 matching bases. The CDR3 runs 15 residues. Looked up from germline, CDR1 is SGHAT and CDR2 is FQNNGV. V lost 5 bases and J 4 bases, leaving 18 bases between the germline ends. The CDR3, as DNA: TGTGCCAGCAGCCTAGCCTTTGGACCGGGGTACGAGCAGTACTTC. It is translated as CASSLAFGPGYEQYF.

V is TRBV27 and J is TRBJ2-1; 9 nucleotides agree with TRBD1. V lost 4 bases, J lost 4 bases, and 14 bases stayed unmatched. The CDR3 runs 18 residues. Germline V gene data show CDR1 as MNHEY and CDR2 as SMNVEV (reference sequence). The CDR3 DNA reads as TGTGCCAGCAGTTCTGGGACAGGGATTTGGCGGGAGTACAATGAGCAGTTCTTC. It specifies CASSSGTGIWREYNEQFF.

For this clone: The sample carries other DNA sequences with the same CDR3. The chain is built from TRBV6-5 and TRBJ1-2; the D gene is possibly TRBD1 (6 bases). Germline CDR1 reads MNHEY; CDR2 reads SVGAGI. Trimming pared 2 bases from V and 11 bases from J, leaving 9 bases between. The CDR3 extends over 11 amino acids. CDR3 sequence (DNA): TGTGCCAGCAGTTACAGAGGGGGTTACACCTTC. It is translated as CASSYRGGYTF.

Concerning this clone: Other DNA sequences from this sample encode an identical CDR3 as well. The chain has TRBV7-2 and TRBJ2-1; D unresolved. Germline-derived CDR1 and CDR2 are SGHTA and FQGNSA. V was shortened by 5 bases and J by 0 bases, with 8 bases between the two germline ends. The CDR3 has 14 amino acids. DNA of the CDR3: TGTGCCAGCAGCCCCCATGGCTCCTACAATGAGCAGTTCTTC. This translates into CASSPHGSYNEQFF.

The chain couples TRBV30 to TRBJ2-3; the D gene is possibly TRBD2 (6 bases). Trimming took off 5 bases at V and 2 bases at J, with 14 bases between the two ends. The CDR3 spans 14 residues. The germline gives CDR1 GTSNPN, CDR2 SVGIG (reference sequence). The CDR3 DNA follows: TGTGCCTGGTCCAAGGGGCGGGACACAGATACGCAGTATTTT. Its translation: CAWSKGRDTDTQYF.